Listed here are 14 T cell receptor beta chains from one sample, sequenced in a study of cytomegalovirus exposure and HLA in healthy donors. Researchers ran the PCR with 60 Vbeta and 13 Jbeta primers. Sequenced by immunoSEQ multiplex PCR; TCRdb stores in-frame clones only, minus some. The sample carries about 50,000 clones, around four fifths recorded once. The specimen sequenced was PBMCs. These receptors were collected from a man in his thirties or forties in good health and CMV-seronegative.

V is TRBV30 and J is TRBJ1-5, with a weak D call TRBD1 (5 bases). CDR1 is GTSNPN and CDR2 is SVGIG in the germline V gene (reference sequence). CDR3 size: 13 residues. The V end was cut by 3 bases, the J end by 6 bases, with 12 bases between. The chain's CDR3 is CAWRGRGSQPQHF. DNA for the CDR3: TGTGCCTGGAGGGGGAGGGGATCTCAGCCCCAGCATTTT.

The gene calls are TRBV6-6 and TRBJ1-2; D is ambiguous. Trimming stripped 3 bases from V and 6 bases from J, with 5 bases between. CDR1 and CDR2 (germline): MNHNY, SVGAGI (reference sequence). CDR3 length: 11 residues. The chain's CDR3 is CASSYSDGYTF. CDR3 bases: TGTGCCAGCAGTTATTCCGATGGCTACACCTTC.

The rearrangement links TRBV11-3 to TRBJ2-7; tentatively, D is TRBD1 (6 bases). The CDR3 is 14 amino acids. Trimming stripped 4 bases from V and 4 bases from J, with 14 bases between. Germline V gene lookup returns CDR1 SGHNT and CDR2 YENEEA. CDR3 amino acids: CASSYGTGSYEQYF. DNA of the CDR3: TGTGCCAGCAGCTATGGCACAGGGAGTTACGAGCAGTACTTC.

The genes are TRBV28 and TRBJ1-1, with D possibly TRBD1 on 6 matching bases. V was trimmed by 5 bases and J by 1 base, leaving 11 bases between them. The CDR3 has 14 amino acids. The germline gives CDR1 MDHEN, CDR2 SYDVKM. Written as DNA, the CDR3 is TGTGCCAGCAGTATCCCGGACAGGAACACTGAAGCTTTCTTT. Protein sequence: CASSIPDRNTEAFF.

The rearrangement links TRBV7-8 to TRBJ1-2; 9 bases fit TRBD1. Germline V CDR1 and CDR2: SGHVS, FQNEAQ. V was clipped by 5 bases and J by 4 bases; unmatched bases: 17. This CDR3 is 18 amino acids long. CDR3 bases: TGTGCCAGCAGCGGTCGGCTGCTCCACAGGGGGCAAGGCTATGGCTACACCTTC. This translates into CASSGRLLHRGQGYGYTF.

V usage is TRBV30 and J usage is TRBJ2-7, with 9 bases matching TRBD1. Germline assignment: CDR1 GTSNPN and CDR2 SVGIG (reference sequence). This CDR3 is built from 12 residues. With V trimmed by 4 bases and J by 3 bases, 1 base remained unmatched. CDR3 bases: TGTGCCTGGACGGACAGGGGCTACGAGCAGTACTTC. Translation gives CAWTDRGYEQYF.

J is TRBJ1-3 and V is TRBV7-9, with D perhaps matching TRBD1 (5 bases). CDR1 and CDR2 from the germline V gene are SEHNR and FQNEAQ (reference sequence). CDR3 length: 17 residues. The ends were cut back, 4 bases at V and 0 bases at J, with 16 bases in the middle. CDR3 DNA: TGTGCCAGCAGCTCTAGTGACAGATACTTCTCTGGAAACACCATATATTTT. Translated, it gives CASSSSDRYFSGNTIYF.

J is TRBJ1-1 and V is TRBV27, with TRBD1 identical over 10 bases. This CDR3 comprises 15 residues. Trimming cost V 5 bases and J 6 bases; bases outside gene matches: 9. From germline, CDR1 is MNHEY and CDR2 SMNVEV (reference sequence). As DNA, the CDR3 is TGTGCCAGCAGTCTCGAAGGGACAGGGGAGGCTGAAGCTTTCTTT. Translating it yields CASSLEGTGEAEAFF.

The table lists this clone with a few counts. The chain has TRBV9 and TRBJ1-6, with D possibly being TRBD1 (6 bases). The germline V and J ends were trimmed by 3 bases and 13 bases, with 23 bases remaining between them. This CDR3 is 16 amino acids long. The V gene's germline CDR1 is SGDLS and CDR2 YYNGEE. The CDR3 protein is CASSASSGTTQLPLHF. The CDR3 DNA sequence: TGTGCCAGCAGCGCCTCATCCGGGACAACCCAACTCCCCCTCCACTTT.

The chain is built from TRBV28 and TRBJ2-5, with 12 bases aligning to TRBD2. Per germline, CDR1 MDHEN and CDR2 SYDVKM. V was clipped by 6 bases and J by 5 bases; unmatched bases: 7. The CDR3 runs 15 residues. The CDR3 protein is CASSQGLAGLETQYF. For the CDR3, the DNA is TGTGCCAGCAGCCAGGGACTAGCGGGTTTGGAGACCCAGTACTTC.

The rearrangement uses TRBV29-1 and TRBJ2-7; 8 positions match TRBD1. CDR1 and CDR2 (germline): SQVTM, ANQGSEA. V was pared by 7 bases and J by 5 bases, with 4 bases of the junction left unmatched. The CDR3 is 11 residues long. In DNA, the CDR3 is TGCAGCGCAAAACAGGGGGACGAGCAGTACTTC. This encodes CSAKQGDEQYF.

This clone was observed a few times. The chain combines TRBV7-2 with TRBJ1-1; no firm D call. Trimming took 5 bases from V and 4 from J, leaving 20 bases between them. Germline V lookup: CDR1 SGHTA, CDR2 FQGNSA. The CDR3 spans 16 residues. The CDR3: CASSPRSGFQSTEAFF. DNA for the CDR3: TGTGCCAGCAGCCCCCGTTCAGGATTCCAAAGCACTGAAGCTTTCTTT.

The CDR3, as DNA: TGTGCCTGGAGCTCTCCTCGGGACAACTCTGGAAACACCATATATTTT. The encoded protein is CAWSSPRDNSGNTIYF. The genes are TRBV30 and TRBJ1-3; weak D call: TRBD1 (6 bases). This CDR3 region has 16 residues. The germline CDR1 and CDR2 sequences are GTSNPN and SVGIG (reference sequence). The germline V and J ends were trimmed by 3 bases and 0 bases, with 15 bases remaining between them.

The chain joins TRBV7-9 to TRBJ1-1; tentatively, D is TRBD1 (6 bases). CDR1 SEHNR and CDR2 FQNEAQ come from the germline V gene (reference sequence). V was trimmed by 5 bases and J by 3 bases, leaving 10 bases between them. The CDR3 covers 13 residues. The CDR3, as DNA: TGTGCCAGCAGCACCACAGGGCACACTGAAGCTTTCTTT. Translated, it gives CASSTTGHTEAFF.